Following are 27 T cell receptor beta chains from one sample sequenced in a study of T cell changes during pregnancy in multiple sclerosis. Clones were read by immunoSEQ multiplex PCR, and TCRdb kept only the in-frame ones, dropping some. The data hold more than 70,000 clones, with approximately 93% observed a single time. Material: peripheral blood, obtained in the second trimester of pregnancy. All receptors come from a female donor with multiple sclerosis, enrolled in a pregnancy study.

The rearrangement joins TRBV30 to TRBJ1-3; D call uncertain. The germline V gene encodes CDR1 GTSNPN and CDR2 SVGIG (reference sequence). Trimming cost V 1 base and J 5 bases, with 3 bases left between them. The CDR3 has 11 amino acids. CDR3 protein: CAWSDRNTIYF. The CDR3 nucleotides are TGTGCCTGGAGTGACAGAAACACCATATATTTT.

The rearrangement joins TRBV6-4 to TRBJ2-2; 7 bases agree with TRBD1. The CDR3 loop spans 15 amino acids. Germline-derived CDR1 and CDR2 are MRHNA and SNTAGT. Trimming took 2 bases from V and 4 from J; bases not matched to a gene: 4. The DNA of the CDR3 is TGTGCCAGCAGTGACCCGGACAGGACCACCGGGGAGCTGTTTTTT. Protein sequence: CASSDPDRTTGELFF.

V is TRBV19 and J is TRBJ2-1; TRBD2 matches 10 bases. The CDR3 runs 16 residues. With 3 bases clipped from V and 7 bases from J, the junction kept 9 bases outside the gene matches. Germline CDR1 reads LNHDA; CDR2 reads SQIVND (reference sequence). Here the CDR3 reads CASSIQGLANRNEQFF. CDR3 in DNA: TGTGCCAGTAGTATTCAGGGACTAGCGAATCGAAATGAGCAGTTCTTC.

The chain recombines TRBV27 with TRBJ2-7, with 10 nucleotides matching TRBD1. The CDR3 consists of 14 residues. Germline V gene lookup returns CDR1 MNHEY and CDR2 SMNVEV (reference sequence). J gave up 2 bases and V 6 bases, and 4 bases lay outside the gene matches. The CDR3 reads CASRRDRGTYEQYF. The CDR3 DNA follows: TGTGCCAGCAGAAGGGACAGGGGTACCTACGAGCAGTACTTC.

This clone has a handful of counts. V usage is TRBV7-9 and J usage is TRBJ1-1; D gene unclear. V was pared by 7 bases and J by 1 base, with 13 bases between. Germline V gene lookup returns CDR1 SEHNR and CDR2 FQNEAQ (reference sequence). This CDR3 has 14 residues. CDR3 in amino acids: CASTPGEQNTEAFF. CDR3 sequence (DNA): TGTGCCAGCACCCCCGGGGAGCAGAACACTGAAGCTTTCTTT.

The chain employs TRBV2 and TRBJ1-1; maybe TRBD1 (5 bases). Trimming cost V 7 bases and J 6 bases, with 12 bases left between them. CDR1 is SNHLY and CDR2 is FYNNEI in the germline V gene. The CDR3 is made up of 12 amino acids. CDR3 DNA: TGTGCCAGCAATAGGGGCAGCGCTGAAGCTTTCTTT. It yields the protein CASNRGSAEAFF.

This clone was picked up a small number of times. The V gene is TRBV6-5, the J gene TRBJ2-3; TRBD2 agrees at 7 bases. The CDR3 runs 15 residues. The germline V gene has CDR1 MNHEY and CDR2 SVGAGI. With V trimmed by 2 bases and J by 0 bases, 2 bases remained unmatched. The CDR3 DNA reads TGTGCCAGCAGTTACGGGGGGGGGAGCACAGATACGCAGTATTTT. Translated: CASSYGGGSTDTQYF.

The chain combines TRBV6-1 with TRBJ1-2, with 9 bases matching TRBD1. The length of the CDR3 is 13 residues. The germline gives CDR1 MNHNS, CDR2 SASEGT. J was trimmed by 4 bases and V by 6 bases; bases with no gene match: 3. The CDR3 region has the DNA TGTGCCAGCAGCGGGACAGGGATCTATGGCTACACCTTC. Protein product: CASSGTGIYGYTF.

The sample holds one count of this clone. The chain couples TRBV5-1 to TRBJ2-2; D gene unclear. Germline V gene sequence: CDR1 SGHRS, CDR2 YFSETQ. V lost 1 base, J lost 3 bases, and 13 bases lay in between. The CDR3 length is 16 residues. As DNA, the CDR3 is TGCGCCAGCAGCTTGCGGTCAGACTCGTACACCGGGGAGCTGTTTTTT. Protein product: CASSLRSDSYTGELFF. The whole variable domain, remainder taken from reference TRBV5-1 and TRBJ2-2, is KAGVTQTPRYLIKTRGQQVTLSCSPISGHRSVSWYQQTPGQGLQFLFEYFSETQRNKGNFPGRFSGRQFSNSRSEMNVSTLELGDSALYLCASSLRSDSYTGELFFGEGSRLTVL.

This chain links TRBV6-1 with TRBJ2-7; 7 bases map to TRBD1. This CDR3 is 14 amino acids long. Trimming removed 4 bases from V and 3 bases from J; junction bases left unmatched: 6. Germline values: CDR1 MNHNS, CDR2 SASEGT. CDR3 nucleotide sequence: TGTGCCAGCAGTGGACGGGGACAGAACTACGAGCAGTACTTC. Protein product: CASSGRGQNYEQYF.

V is TRBV5-6 and J is TRBJ1-1; the D gene is possibly TRBD1 (6 bases). Germline CDR1 is SGHDT and CDR2 is YYEEEE. V lost 4 bases, J lost 5 bases, and 12 bases lay in between. The CDR3 covers 13 residues. Here the CDR3 reads CASSLRGWTEAFF. The DNA for the CDR3 is TGTGCCAGCAGCCTAAGGGGGTGGACTGAAGCTTTCTTT.

This chain connects TRBV5-1 to TRBJ1-1, with 7 bases aligning to TRBD1. Germline CDR1 SGHRS, CDR2 YFSETQ. The CDR3 has 15 residues. With V trimmed by 4 bases and J by 1 base, 7 bases remained unmatched. In DNA form, the CDR3 reads TGCGCCAGCAGCCCACAAACAGGGGCGAACACTGAAGCTTTCTTT. It yields the protein CASSPQTGANTEAFF.

The genes are TRBV7-2 and TRBJ1-6, with D hard to call. The V gene's germline CDR1 is SGHTA and CDR2 FQGNSA. The V end was cut by 1 base, the J end by 9 bases, with 10 bases between. CDR3 length: 14 residues. The CDR3 nucleotides read TGTGCCAGCAGCTTAGGGCCCGGAGGTTCACCCCTCCACTTT. This encodes CASSLGPGGSPLHF.

Here the CDR3 DNA reads TGTGCCAGCAGACTACGAACAGGGGACACTGAAGCTTTCTTT. Residues: CASRLRTGDTEAFF. This chain uses TRBV2 with TRBJ1-1; 7 nucleotides match TRBD1. Germline V lookup: CDR1 SNHLY, CDR2 FYNNEI. V shed 6 bases and J 3 bases; nucleotides not matched to a gene: 7. The CDR3 is 14 amino acids.

The chain joins TRBV19 to TRBJ2-3; a weak D match, TRBD1 (5 bases). The CDR3 is 14 amino acids. Deletions cut 9 bases from V and 3 bases from J, with 16 bases between. CDR1 and CDR2 from the germline V gene are LNHDA and SQIVND (reference sequence). The CDR3 DNA reads TGTGCCAGGACAGCCATCCTAGGGACAGATACGCAGTATTTT. This codes for CARTAILGTDTQYF.

The chain couples TRBV13 to TRBJ1-2; 8 nucleotides agree with TRBD1. The CDR3 runs 15 residues. Germline V gives CDR1 PRHDT, CDR2 FYEKMQ (reference sequence). Trimming removed 5 bases from V and 2 bases from J; junction bases left unmatched: 7. CDR3 sequence (DNA): TGTGCCAGCAGCACCCAGGACAGGGCCAACTATGGCTACACCTTC. This encodes CASSTQDRANYGYTF.

The CDR3 loop is CASSLGTGGGGYTF. The CDR3 DNA sequence: TGTGCCAGCAGCTTGGGGACAGGGGGCGGAGGCTACACCTTC. The chain uses TRBV9 and TRBJ1-2; 12 bases agree with TRBD1. Germline values: CDR1 SGDLS, CDR2 YYNGEE. With 4 bases clipped from V and 8 bases from J, the junction kept 6 bases outside the gene matches. The CDR3 spans 14 residues.

The J gene is TRBJ2-4, the V gene TRBV9; 7 bases are shared with TRBD1. With 4 bases clipped from V and 6 bases from J, the junction kept 7 bases outside the gene matches. Germline V gives CDR1 SGDLS, CDR2 YYNGEE. The CDR3 totals 14 residues. The CDR3 is CASSPGQDGNIQYF. In nucleotides, the CDR3 is TGTGCCAGCAGCCCAGGACAGGATGGAAACATTCAGTACTTC.

This chain links TRBV13 with TRBJ1-1; 7 positions agree with TRBD1. Germline CDR1 is PRHDT and CDR2 is FYEKMQ (reference sequence). The CDR3 consists of 15 residues. V shed 7 bases, J shed 4 bases, and the junction held 12 bases outside the gene matches. CDR3 sequence (DNA): TGTGCCAGCATCCACGACAAGACAGGGCTCACTGAAGCTTTCTTT. It is translated as CASIHDKTGLTEAFF.

This chain connects TRBV4-1 to TRBJ2-2; D perhaps matches TRBD2 (6 bases). Germline CDR1 is MGHRA and CDR2 is YSYEKL. Trimming took 4 bases from V and 7 from J, leaving 16 bases between them. The CDR3 loop spans 15 amino acids. The CDR3 reads CASSLAQMGGGELFF. CDR3 sequence (DNA): TGCGCCAGCAGCCTGGCTCAGATGGGGGGCGGGGAGCTGTTTTTT.

The J gene is TRBJ1-2, the V gene TRBV7-9; tentatively, D is TRBD1 (5 bases). The CDR3 has 14 amino acids. The germline V and J ends were trimmed by 5 bases and 8 bases, with 18 bases remaining between them. The germline gives CDR1 SEHNR, CDR2 FQNEAQ (reference sequence). The chain's CDR3 is CASSGNQGLEGYTF. The CDR3 coding sequence is TGTGCCAGCAGCGGTAACCAGGGCCTGGAGGGCTACACCTTC.

The CDR3 DNA reads as TGTGCCTGCGCCGGGGATTCGGGAAACACCATATATTTT. Protein product: CACAGDSGNTIYF. The J gene is TRBJ1-3, the V gene TRBV30, with unresolved D. Germline loops: CDR1 GTSNPN, CDR2 SVGIG (reference sequence). The CDR3 has 13 residues. Between the trimmed V and J ends, which lost 6 bases and 4 bases, there was a span of 13 bases.

The chain is built from TRBV6-5 and TRBJ2-5; TRBD2 agrees at 15 bases. The CDR3 runs to 16 residues. J gave up 4 bases and V 2 bases, and 2 bases lay outside the gene matches. The germline V gene has CDR1 MNHEY and CDR2 SVGAGI. The DNA for the CDR3 is TGTGCCAGCAGTTACGGGACTAGCGGGGGGACAGAGACCCAGTACTTC. It specifies CASSYGTSGGTETQYF.

The chain uses TRBV2 and TRBJ1-1; D uncertain. The CDR3 runs 13 residues. V lost 3 bases and J 5 bases, leaving 10 bases between the germline ends. Germline lookup yields CDR1 SNHLY and CDR2 FYNNEI. CDR3 nucleotides: TGTGCCAGCAGTGACGGGGAGAATACTGAAGCTTTCTTT. It yields the protein CASSDGENTEAFF.

In its sample, this clone was seen once. The chain employs TRBV10-3 and TRBJ2-1; 11 bases match TRBD1. The length of the CDR3 is 19 residues. The ends lost 5 bases at V and 0 bases at J; junction bases unmatched: 12. Germline V CDR1 and CDR2: ENHRY, SYGVKD. CDR3 in amino acids: CAISPGTGGAGNSYNEQFF. The CDR3 bases are TGTGCCATCAGTCCCGGGACAGGGGGGGCGGGGAACTCCTACAATGAGCAGTTCTTC.

Remarks on this clone: The junction departs from the called germline gene at one end, perhaps through a read error. The rearrangement uses TRBV14 and TRBJ2-3, with 8 bases aligning to TRBD1. CDR3 length: 13 amino acids. Germline-derived CDR1 and CDR2 are SGHDN and FVKESK. The CDR3 nucleotides read TGTGCCAGCAGCCCCGGGACAGGAAGGAACCGCGATTTT. This encodes CASSPGTGRNRDF.

This clone was seen only once. The chain couples TRBV9 to TRBJ1-5; 8 bases map to TRBD1. Germline V gene data show CDR1 as SGDLS and CDR2 as YYNGEE. V trimming: 3 bases; J trimming: 7 bases; junction bases outside the gene matches: 6. This CDR3 region has 14 residues. Written as DNA, the CDR3 is TGTGCCAGCAGCGCGCAGGGGGCAGGGCAGCCCCAGCATTTT. Its translation: CASSAQGAGQPQHF.